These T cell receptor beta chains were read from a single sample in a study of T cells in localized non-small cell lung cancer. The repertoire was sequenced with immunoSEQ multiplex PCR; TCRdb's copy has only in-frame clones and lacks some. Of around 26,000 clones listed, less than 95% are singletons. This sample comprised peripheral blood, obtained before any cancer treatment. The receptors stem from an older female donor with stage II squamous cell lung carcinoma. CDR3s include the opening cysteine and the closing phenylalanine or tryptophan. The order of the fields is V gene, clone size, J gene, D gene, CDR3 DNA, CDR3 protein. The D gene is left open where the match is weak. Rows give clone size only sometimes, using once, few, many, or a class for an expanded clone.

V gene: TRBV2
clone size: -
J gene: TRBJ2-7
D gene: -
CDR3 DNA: TGTGCCAGCAGCTCGACATGGTCGGGCGAGCAGTACTTC
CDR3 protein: CASSSTWSGEQYF

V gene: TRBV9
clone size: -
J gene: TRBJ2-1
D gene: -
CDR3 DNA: TGTGCCAGCTCTAGGGAGACCCGCTCCTACAATGAGCAGTTCTTC
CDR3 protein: CASSRETRSYNEQFF

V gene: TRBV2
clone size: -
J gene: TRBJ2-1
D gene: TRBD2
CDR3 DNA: TGTGCCACGGGGCTAGCGGCAAACAATGAGCAGTTCTTC
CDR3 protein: CATGLAANNEQFF

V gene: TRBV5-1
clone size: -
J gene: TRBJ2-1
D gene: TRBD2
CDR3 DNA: TGCGCCAGCAGCTTGTCACTAGCGGGCCAGAGCTCCTACAATGAGCAGTTCTTC
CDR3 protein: CASSLSLAGQSSYNEQFF

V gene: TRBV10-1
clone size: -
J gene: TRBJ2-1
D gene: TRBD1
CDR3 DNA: TGCGCCAGCAGCGTATCCGGGACAGGGGGGAATGAGCAGTTCTTC
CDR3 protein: CASSVSGTGGNEQFF

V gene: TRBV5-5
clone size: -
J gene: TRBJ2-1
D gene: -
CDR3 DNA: TGTGCCAGCAGCTTGCTGGACACTTACAATGAGCAGTTCTTC
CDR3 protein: CASSLLDTYNEQFF

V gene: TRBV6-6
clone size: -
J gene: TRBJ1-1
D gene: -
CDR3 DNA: TGTGCCAGCAGCCGCAGCCTCATGAACACTGAAGCTTTCTTT
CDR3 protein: CASSRSLMNTEAFF

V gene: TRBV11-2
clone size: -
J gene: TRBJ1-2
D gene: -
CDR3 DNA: TGTGCCAGCAGCTTAAAGGGCCCCTATGGCTACACCTTC
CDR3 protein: CASSLKGPYGYTF

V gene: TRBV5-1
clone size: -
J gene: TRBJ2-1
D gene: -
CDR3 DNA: TGCGCCAGCAGCCCGGGGGGCAGCGGCTCCTACAATGAGCAGTTCTTC
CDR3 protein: CASSPGGSGSYNEQFF

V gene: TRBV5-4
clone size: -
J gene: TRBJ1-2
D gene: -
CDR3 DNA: TGTGCCAGCAACCCGGGGGCGGAGGACTATGGCTACACCTTC
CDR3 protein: CASNPGAEDYGYTF

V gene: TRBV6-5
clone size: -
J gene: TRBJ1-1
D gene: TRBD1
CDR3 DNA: TGTGCCAGCAGTCGACCGGGACAGGGGGACACTGAAGCTTTCTTT
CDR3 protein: CASSRPGQGDTEAFF

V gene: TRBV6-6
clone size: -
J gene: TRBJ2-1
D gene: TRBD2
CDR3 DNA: TGTGCCAGCAGTGGCGGGGGATTCTACAATGAGCAGTTCTTC
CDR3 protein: CASSGGGFYNEQFF

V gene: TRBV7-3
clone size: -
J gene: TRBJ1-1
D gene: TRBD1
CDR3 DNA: TGTGCCAGCAGCTCACAGGGGAAGACTGAAGCTTTCTTT
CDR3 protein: CASSSQGKTEAFF

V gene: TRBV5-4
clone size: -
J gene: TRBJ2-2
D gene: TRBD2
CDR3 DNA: TGTGCCAGCAGTCCCAGCGGGAGGGCTACCTATGCGAACGGGGAGCTGTTTTTT
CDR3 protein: CASSPSGRATYANGELFF

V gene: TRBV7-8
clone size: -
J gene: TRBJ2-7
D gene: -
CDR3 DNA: TGTGCCAGCAGCTTAGTGGGCTACGAGCAGTACTTC
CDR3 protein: CASSLVGYEQYF

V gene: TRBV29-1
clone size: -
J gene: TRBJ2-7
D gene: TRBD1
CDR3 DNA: TGCAGCGTGGGGACAGAGAACTACGAGCAGTACTTC
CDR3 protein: CSVGTENYEQYF

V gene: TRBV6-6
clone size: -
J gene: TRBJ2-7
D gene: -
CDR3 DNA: TGTGCCAGCAGTTCCGTCTACGAGCAGTACTTC
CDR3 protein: CASSSVYEQYF

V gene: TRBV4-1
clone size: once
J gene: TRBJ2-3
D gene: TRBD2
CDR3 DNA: TGCGCCAGCAGCCAATTGGGTACCGGGACTAGCGGGAGAGCTAGCACAGATACGCAGTATTTT
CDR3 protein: CASSQLGTGTSGRASTDTQYF